These T cell receptor beta chains were read from a single sample in a study of cytomegalovirus exposure and HLA in healthy donors. The table came from immunoSEQ multiplex PCR; TCRdb's copy has only in-frame clones and leaves some out. Of about 190,000 clones in the sample, almost 75% were seen once. Sequenced input: PBMCs. Source of these receptors: a woman aged 25 to 39 in good health and CMV-seropositive. The CDR3 runs from the conserved cysteine through the conserved F or W. A D gene is named only where the DNA matches it firmly. Expanded clones are given a class, and other clones once, few, many or no size at all.

NA	NA	TRBJ2-7	TRBV27	TGTGCCAGCAGTTTATCCCGGACGAGCGGGCAGTACTTC	CASSLSRTSGQYF
NA	NA	TRBJ2-2	TRBV27	TGTGCCAGCAGTTTACCAACCGGGGAGCTGTTTTTT	CASSLPTGELFF
TRBD1	few	TRBJ2-7	TRBV5-8	TGTGCCAGCAGCTTGGGGAGGACAGGGAATAGCTACGAGCAGTACTTC	CASSLGRTGNSYEQYF
TRBD2	NA	TRBJ2-2	TRBV4-1	TGCGCCAGCAGCCAGGCCACTAGCGGCGAGGGGACCGGGGAGCTGTTTTTT	CASSQATSGEGTGELFF
TRBD1	few	TRBJ2-1	TRBV6-4	TGTGCCAGCAGTGTCGGGACAGACCTCTACAATGAGCAGTTCTTC	CASSVGTDLYNEQFF
TRBD2	NA	TRBJ2-7	TRBV4-1	TGCGCCAGCAGCCATAGTACTAGCGGCTACGAGCAGTACTTC	CASSHSTSGYEQYF
NA	NA	TRBJ1-2	TRBV5-6	TGTGCCAGCAGCTTGCGGACCCCTCGGGGTGGCTACACCTTC	CASSLRTPRGGYTF
TRBD1	NA	TRBJ2-7	TRBV4-2	TGTGCCAGCAGCCAAGAGACAGGGCATTTGGGCGAGCAGTACTTC	CASSQETGHLGEQYF
NA	NA	TRBJ1-1	TRBV9	TGTGCCAGCAGCGACCGACAGGAAATGAACACTGAAGCTTTCTTT	CASSDRQEMNTEAFF
NA	few	TRBJ1-4	TRBV7-2	TGTGCCAGCAGCTCCTTCCCTAATGAAAAACTGTTTTTT	CASSSFPNEKLFF
TRBD1	once	TRBJ2-7	TRBV7-9	TGTGCCAGCAGCCGACCGGGACAGGGAATGGGGGAGCAGTACTTC	CASSRPGQGMGEQYF
NA	NA	TRBJ2-7	TRBV5-1	TGCGCCAGCAGCCAGTTGAGGAATGTCAACGAGCAGTACTTC	CASSQLRNVNEQYF
NA	NA	TRBJ2-3	TRBV28	TGTGCCAGCAGCGGGGAGACGATGAGCACAGATACGCAGTATTTT	CASSGETMSTDTQYF
NA	NA	TRBJ2-3	TRBV11-2	TGTGCCAGCAGCCCCGGCGGTTTCACAGATACGCAGTATTTT	CASSPGGFTDTQYF
NA	once	TRBJ1-1	TRBV2	TGTGCCAGCAGTGAGATGGGGCCTGAAGCTTTCTTT	CASSEMGPEAFF
TRBD2	NA	TRBJ2-5	TRBV7-6	TGTGCCAGCAGCACGACTCGGGAGGGGCGAGAGACCCAGTACTTC	CASSTTREGRETQYF
TRBD2	NA	TRBJ2-2	TRBV5-1	TGCGCCAGCAGCCCCCGACTAGCGGGGTCCGCGAACACCGGGGAGCTGTTTTTT	CASSPRLAGSANTGELFF
NA	few	TRBJ1-2	TRBV5-1	TGCGCCAGCACCTCAGGGCCCCAAGACTATGGCTACACCTTC	CASTSGPQDYGYTF
NA	NA	TRBJ2-1	TRBV7-2	TGTGCCAGCAGCTTAAACTCAGGGGAGCAGTTCTTC	CASSLNSGEQFF
TRBD1	once	TRBJ1-1	TRBV7-2	TGTGCCAGCAGCTTTTACCGACAGGGGGTCTTAGCGTACACTGAAGCTTTCTTT	CASSFYRQGVLAYTEAFF
TRBD2	NA	TRBJ2-3	TRBV6-1	TGTGCCAGCAACGGACTAGCGGGAGAGGGAGATACGCAGTATTTT	CASNGLAGEGDTQYF
NA	NA	TRBJ1-2	TRBV5-6	TGTGCCAGCAGCTTGGCAGGGTATGGCTACACCTTC	CASSLAGYGYTF
TRBD1	NA	TRBJ1-6	TRBV6-6	TGTGCCAGCAGTAACACCGGGACAGGGCTCTCACCCCTCCACTTT	CASSNTGTGLSPLHF
NA	NA	TRBJ1-2	TRBV27	TGTGCCAGCAGTTCCCGACAGGCCTCAGCTAACTATGGCTACACCTTC	CASSSRQASANYGYTF
TRBD1	NA	TRBJ2-5	TRBV7-2	TGTGCCAGCAGCTACGGACAGGGAGAGACCCAGTACTTC	CASSYGQGETQYF
TRBD1	NA	TRBJ2-4	TRBV6-5	TGTGCCAGCAGGGCCCCAGGGGGCAAAAACATTCAGTACTTC	CASRAPGGKNIQYF
TRBD2	few	TRBJ2-1	TRBV5-1	TGCGCCAGCAGCTTGTCGGTAGCGGGGATCATGAATGAGCAGTTCTTC	CASSLSVAGIMNEQFF
TRBD2	once	TRBJ2-7	TRBV10-1	TGCGCCAGCAGTGAGAGGCCTAGCGGGAGGTCCCACGAGCAGTACTTC	CASSERPSGRSHEQYF
NA	NA	TRBJ1-5	TRBV2	TGTGCCAGCAGGCCCAGGGGTATAGAGGATCAGCCCCAGCATTTT	CASRPRGIEDQPQHF
TRBD1	NA	TRBJ1-5	TRBV11-2	TGTGCCAGCAGCTCTACGACAGGGGGCGGTCAGCCCCAGCATTTT	CASSSTTGGGQPQHF
TRBD2	NA	TRBJ2-3	TRBV25-1	TGTGCCAGCAGTGAGGCTAGCGGATACAATACGCAGTATTTT	CASSEASGYNTQYF
NA	NA	TRBJ2-2	TRBV10-3	TGTGCCATCAGTGGTTCGGAGGGCGGGGAGCTGTTTTTT	CAISGSEGGELFF
NA	NA	TRBJ1-1	TRBV5-1	TGCGCCAGCAGCCCGCGACAGCAGAACACTGAAGCTTTCTTT	CASSPRQQNTEAFF
NA	NA	TRBJ1-2	TRBV27	TGTGCCAGCAGTGCACAGGGAAACTATGGCTACACCTTC	CASSAQGNYGYTF
NA	NA	TRBJ2-7	TRBV7-9	TGTGCCAGCAGCTTAGGCAGGCCTGCCTACGAGCAGTACTTC	CASSLGRPAYEQYF
NA	NA	TRBJ1-5	TRBV5-1	TGCGCCAGCAGCCCCGGAGCTAGGACAGACGGTCAGCCCCAGCATTTT	CASSPGARTDGQPQHF
TRBD2	NA	TRBJ2-1	TRBV28	TGTGCCAGCAGGCTAGCGGGAGCCTACAATGAGCAGTTCTTC	CASRLAGAYNEQFF
NA	few	TRBJ1-1	TRBV28	TGTGCCAGCAGTTTATACGGGAACGGTCTTGAAGCTTTCTTT	CASSLYGNGLEAFF
NA	NA	TRBJ2-2	TRBV19	TGTGCCAGTAGTATAGATAGTAGCGGTGTGGACACCGGGGAGCTGTTTTTT	CASSIDSSGVDTGELFF
NA	NA	TRBJ2-5	TRBV4-1	TGCGCCAGCAGCCAAGCGTTGGGCAGTCAAGAGACCCAGTACTTC	CASSQALGSQETQYF
NA	NA	TRBJ2-2	TRBV5-4	TGTGCCAGCAGCCCGGGTCTAGCAGGTACCGGGGAGCTGTTTTTT	CASSPGLAGTGELFF
NA	NA	TRBJ2-3	TRBV2	TGTGCCAGTGATCCCGGACAGCGGACTAGCACAGATACGCAGTATTTT	CASDPGQRTSTDTQYF
TRBD2	NA	TRBJ2-7	TRBV5-6	TGTGCCAGCAGCTCTCCGGGACTAGCGGGACGGAGCTCCTACGAGCAGTACTTC	CASSSPGLAGRSSYEQYF
TRBD1	NA	TRBJ2-7	TRBV7-9	TGTGCCAGCAGCTTACCCGGACAGGGGACGCAGTACTTC	CASSLPGQGTQYF
NA	NA	TRBJ2-2	TRBV5-1	TGCGCCAGCAGCATAAAGGAACAGCCCAACGGGGAGCTGTTTTTT	CASSIKEQPNGELFF
NA	few	TRBJ1-4	TRBV2	TGTGCCAGCAAACCTACAGGGCTCACAACTAATGAAAAACTGTTTTTT	CASKPTGLTTNEKLFF
NA	once	TRBJ2-1	TRBV28	TGTGCCAGCAGTTTCTCTGGAGGTGAGCAGTTCTTC	CASSFSGGEQFF
NA	NA	TRBJ2-7	TRBV6-6	TGTGCCAGCAATCCGGGTCCCTCCTACGAGCAGTACTTC	CASNPGPSYEQYF
NA	NA	TRBJ1-6	TRBV2	TGTGCCAGCAGTGAAAGTGTAGTATCCTATAATTCACCCCTCCACTTT	CASSESVVSYNSPLHF
NA	NA	TRBJ2-1	TRBV2	TGTGCCAGCAGTCTGGGACTTAACTACAATGAGCAGTTCTTC	CASSLGLNYNEQFF
TRBD1	NA	TRBJ1-1	TRBV19	TGTGCCAGTAGCCTTGGACAGGGGGGGTTGGCCACTGAAGCTTTCTTT	CASSLGQGGLATEAFF
NA	NA	TRBJ2-3	TRBV5-1	TGCGCCAGCAGCTTGGTCGCAGTGGCCGATACGCAGTATTTT	CASSLVAVADTQYF
TRBD1	NA	TRBJ1-4	TRBV23-1	TGCGCCAGCAGCCCGGACAGGGTAAGGGTAAAACTGTTTTTT	CASSPDRVRVKLFF
TRBD2	NA	TRBJ2-5	TRBV5-1	TGCGCCAGCAGCTTGGACCGACGTAGCGGGAGGGCCCAGGAGACCCAGTACTTC	CASSLDRRSGRAQETQYF
NA	NA	TRBJ1-2	TRBV28	TGTGCCAGCAATTGGGCTGCAAACTATGGCTACACCTTC	CASNWAANYGYTF